The subject of this entry is one T cell receptor (beta chain). This specimen belongs to a study of blood T cell repertoires in COVID-19. For the study at large: Sources were T cells, B-cell-depleted T cells, or PBMCs; the material itself was cDNA or gDNA.

Participants came from roughly 24 US areas, aged about 18 to 89 years. In the original analysis: Reference gene primer amplification yielded estimated nucleated cell counts. Repertoires were generated with immunoSEQ multiplex PCR, while TCRdb's copy carries only in-frame clones and drops some. V and J calls and clone size follow that table, whereas D and trimming were derived from the DNA. The repertoire has 100,000 to 150,000 clones, 75% to 90% of them found once; the top ten carry approximately 2.3%. The CDR3 is made up of 15 amino acids. Germline V gene lookup returns CDR1 KGHDR and CDR2 SFDVKD. V trimming: 3 bases; J trimming: 3 bases; junction bases outside the gene matches: 6.

This TCR was recovered from a woman aged 45-60 years who had recovered from COVID-19. What was sequenced was PBMCs or T cells enriched from blood (not recorded which). The chain combines TRBV24-1 with TRBJ2-7; 8 nucleotides agree with TRBD1. CDR3 sequence reads: CATSDTGTGNYEQYF. CDR3 DNA: TGTGCCACCAGTGATACCGGGACAGGCAACTACGAGCAGTACTTC.